This T cell receptor beta chain was retrieved from a study of T cells in Graves' hyperthyroidism and ophthalmopathy. General observations from the study: Ophthalmopathy was predicted by the model a median of approximately 6 months ahead of onset.

Trimming took 2 bases from V and 3 from J, leaving 10 bases between them. The CDR3 is made up of 14 amino acids. Germline CDR1 and CDR2: MNHEY and SMNVEV (reference sequence). The source material, RNA transcripts, was used to amplify TCR beta CDR3 regions. Researchers ran a first-round RT-PCR on the TCR CDR3 using the HTBI primer set. TCRdb itself ran the multiplex PCR reads through MiXCR, one entry per CDR3 protein. The repertoire holds a few hundred thousand distinct CDR3 sequences, with around 46% as singletons. A note on this clonotype: Its antigen is unidentified.

The sequenced material came from peripheral blood or thyroid tissue (not recorded which). This clonotype was obtained from a woman between 18 and 30 years old with Graves' hyperthyroidism. The gene calls are TRBV27 and TRBJ2-5; D gene ambiguous. The CDR3 DNA reads TGTGCCAGCAGTTTACTAAGCAGGAAAGAGACCCAGTACTTC. Translating it yields CASSLLSRKETQYF.